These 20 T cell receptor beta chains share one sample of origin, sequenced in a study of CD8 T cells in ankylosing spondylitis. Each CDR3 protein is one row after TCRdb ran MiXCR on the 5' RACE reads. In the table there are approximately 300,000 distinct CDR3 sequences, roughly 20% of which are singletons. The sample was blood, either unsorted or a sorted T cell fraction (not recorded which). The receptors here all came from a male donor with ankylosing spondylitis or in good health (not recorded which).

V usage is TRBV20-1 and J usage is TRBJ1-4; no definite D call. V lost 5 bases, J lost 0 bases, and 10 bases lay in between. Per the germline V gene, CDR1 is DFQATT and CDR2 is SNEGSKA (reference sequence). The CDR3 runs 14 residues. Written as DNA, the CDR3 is TGCAGTGCTGGATCCGGGGCAACTAATGAAAAACTGTTTTTT. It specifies CSAGSGATNEKLFF.

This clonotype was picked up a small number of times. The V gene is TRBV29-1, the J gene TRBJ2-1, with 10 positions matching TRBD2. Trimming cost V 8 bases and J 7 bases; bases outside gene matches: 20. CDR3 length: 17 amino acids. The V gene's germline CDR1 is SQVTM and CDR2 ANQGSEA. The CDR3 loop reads CSLSWGAGASGGNEQFF. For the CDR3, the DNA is TGCAGCCTCTCGTGGGGGGCTGGGGCTAGCGGGGGTAATGAGCAGTTCTTC.

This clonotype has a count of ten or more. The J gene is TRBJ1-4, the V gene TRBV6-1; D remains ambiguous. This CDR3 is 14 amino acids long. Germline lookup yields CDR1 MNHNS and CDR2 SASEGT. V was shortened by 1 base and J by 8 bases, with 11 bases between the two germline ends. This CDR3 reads CASSEVGQSEKLFF. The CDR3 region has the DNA TGTGCCAGCAGTGAAGTTGGTCAGAGCGAAAAACTGTTTTTT.

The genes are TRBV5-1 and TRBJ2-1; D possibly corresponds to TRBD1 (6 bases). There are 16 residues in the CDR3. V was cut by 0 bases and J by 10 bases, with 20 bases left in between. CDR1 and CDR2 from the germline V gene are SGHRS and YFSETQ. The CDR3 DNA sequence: TGCGCCAGCAGCTTGGTGGGTGACAGGCAAGTGGGCGAGCAGTTCTTC. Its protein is CASSLVGDRQVGEQFF. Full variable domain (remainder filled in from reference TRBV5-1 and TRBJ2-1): KAGVTQTPRYLIKTRGQQVTLSCSPISGHRSVSWYQQTPGQGLQFLFEYFSETQRNKGNFPGRFSGRQFSNSRSEMNVSTLELGDSALYLCASSLVGDRQVGEQFFGPGTRLTVL.

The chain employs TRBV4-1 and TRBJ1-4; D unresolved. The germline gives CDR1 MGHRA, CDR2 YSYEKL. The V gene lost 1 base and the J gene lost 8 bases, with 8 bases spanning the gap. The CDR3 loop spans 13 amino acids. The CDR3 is CASSQGWVEKLFF. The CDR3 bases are TGCGCCAGCAGCCAAGGGTGGGTGGAAAAACTGTTTTTT.

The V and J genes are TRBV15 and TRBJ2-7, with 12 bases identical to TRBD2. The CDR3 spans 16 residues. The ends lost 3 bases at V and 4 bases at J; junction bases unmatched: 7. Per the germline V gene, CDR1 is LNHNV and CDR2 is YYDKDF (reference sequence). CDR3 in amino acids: CATSSPGLAGGYEQYV. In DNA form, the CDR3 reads TGTGCCACCAGCAGTCCCGGGCTAGCGGGAGGGTACGAGCAGTACGTC.

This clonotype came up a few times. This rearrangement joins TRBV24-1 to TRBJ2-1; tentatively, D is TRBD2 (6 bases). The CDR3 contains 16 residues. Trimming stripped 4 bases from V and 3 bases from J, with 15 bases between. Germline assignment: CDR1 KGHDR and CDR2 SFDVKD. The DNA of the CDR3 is TGTGCCACCAGTGACCGCCTTGGGACTTTCTACAATGAGCAGTTCTTC. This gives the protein CATSDRLGTFYNEQFF.

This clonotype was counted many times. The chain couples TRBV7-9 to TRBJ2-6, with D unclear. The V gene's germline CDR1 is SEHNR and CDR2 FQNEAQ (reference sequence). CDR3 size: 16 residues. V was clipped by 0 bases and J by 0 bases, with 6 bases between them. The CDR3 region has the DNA TGTGCCAGCAGCTTAGCGGTGGGCTCTGGGGCCAACGTCCTGACTTTC. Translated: CASSLAVGSGANVLTF. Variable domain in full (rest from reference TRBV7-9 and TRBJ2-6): DTGVSQNPRHKITKRGQNVTFRCDPISEHNRLYWYRQTLGQGPEFLTYFQNEAQLEKSRLLSDRFSAERPKGSFSTLEIQRTEQGDSAMYLCASSLAVGSGANVLTFGAGSRLTVL.

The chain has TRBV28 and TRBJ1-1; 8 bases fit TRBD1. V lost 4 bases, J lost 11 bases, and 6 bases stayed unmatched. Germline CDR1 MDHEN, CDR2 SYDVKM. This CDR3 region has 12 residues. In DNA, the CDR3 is TGTGCCAGCAGTTGGGCCCAGGGGGCGGCTTTCTTT. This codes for CASSWAQGAAFF. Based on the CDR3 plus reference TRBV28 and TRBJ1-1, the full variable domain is DVKVTQSSRYLVKRTGEKVFLECVQDMDHENMFWYRQDPGLGLRLIYFSYDVKMKEKGDIPEGYSVSREKKERFSLILESASTNQTSMYLCASSWAQGAAFFGQGTRLTVV.

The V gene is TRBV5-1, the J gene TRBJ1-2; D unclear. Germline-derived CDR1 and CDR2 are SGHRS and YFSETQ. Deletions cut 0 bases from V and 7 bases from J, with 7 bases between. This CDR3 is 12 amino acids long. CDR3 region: CASSLGLAGYTF. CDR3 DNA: TGCGCCAGCAGCTTGGGACTTGCTGGCTACACCTTC.

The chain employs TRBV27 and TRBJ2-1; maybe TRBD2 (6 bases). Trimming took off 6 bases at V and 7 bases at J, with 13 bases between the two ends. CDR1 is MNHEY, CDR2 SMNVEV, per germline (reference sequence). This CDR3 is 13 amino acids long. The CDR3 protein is CASSQRGRNEQFF. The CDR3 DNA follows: TGTGCCAGCAGCCAACGGGGGAGAAATGAGCAGTTCTTC.

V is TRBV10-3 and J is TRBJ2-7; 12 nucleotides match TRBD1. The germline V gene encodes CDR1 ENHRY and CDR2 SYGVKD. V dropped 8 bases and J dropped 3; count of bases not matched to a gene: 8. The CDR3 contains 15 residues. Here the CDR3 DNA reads TGTGCCATCGGACGGGGGACAGGGGGCTTCTACGAGCAGTACGTC. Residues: CAIGRGTGGFYEQYV.

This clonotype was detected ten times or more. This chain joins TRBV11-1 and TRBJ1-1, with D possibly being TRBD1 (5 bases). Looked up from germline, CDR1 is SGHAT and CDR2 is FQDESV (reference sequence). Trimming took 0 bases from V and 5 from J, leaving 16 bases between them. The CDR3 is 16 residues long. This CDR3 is CASSLATHGGWTEAFF. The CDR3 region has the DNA TGTGCCAGCAGCTTAGCAACACATGGGGGATGGACTGAAGCTTTCTTT.

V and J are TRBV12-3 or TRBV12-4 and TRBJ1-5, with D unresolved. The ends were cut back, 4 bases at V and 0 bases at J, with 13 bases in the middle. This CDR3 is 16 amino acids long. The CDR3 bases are TGTGCCAGCAGTTATGGGGAGCGGGGTAGCAATCAGCCCCAGCATTTT. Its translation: CASSYGERGSNQPQHF.

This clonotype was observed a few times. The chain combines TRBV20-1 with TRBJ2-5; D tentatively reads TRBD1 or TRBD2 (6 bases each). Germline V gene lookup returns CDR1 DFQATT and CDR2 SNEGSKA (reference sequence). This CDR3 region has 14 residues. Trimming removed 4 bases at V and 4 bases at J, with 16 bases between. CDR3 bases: TGCAGTGCTACTCTAATTGGGGGGCTAGAGACCCAGTACTTC. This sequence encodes CSATLIGGLETQYF.

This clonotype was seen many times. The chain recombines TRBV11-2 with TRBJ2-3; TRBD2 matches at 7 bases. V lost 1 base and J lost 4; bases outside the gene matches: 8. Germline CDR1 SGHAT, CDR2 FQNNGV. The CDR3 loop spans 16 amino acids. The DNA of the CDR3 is TGTGCCAGCAGCTTAGTTGGCGGGAGTTCCCCAGATACGCAGTATTTT. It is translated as CASSLVGGSSPDTQYF.

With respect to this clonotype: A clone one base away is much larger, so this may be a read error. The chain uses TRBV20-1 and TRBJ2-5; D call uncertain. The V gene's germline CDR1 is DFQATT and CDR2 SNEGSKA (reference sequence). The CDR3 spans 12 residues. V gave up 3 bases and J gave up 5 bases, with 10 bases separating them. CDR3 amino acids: CSASRSGETQYF. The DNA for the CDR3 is TGCAGTGCTAGCAGGTCGGGCGAGACCCAGTACTTC.

The CDR3 DNA sequence: TGTGCCAGCCACGAGGAGGGCCTTTTCTCTGGAAACACCATATATTTT. Residues: CASHEEGLFSGNTIYF. V gene TRBV21-1 combines with J gene TRBJ1-3. TRBV21-1 is assigned pseudogene status. CDR3 length: 16 residues.

CDR3 region: CSVERDRARGYTF. The DNA of the CDR3 is TGCAGCGTTGAACGGGACAGGGCACGGGGCTACACCTTC. The J gene is TRBJ1-2, the V gene TRBV29-1; 9 bases map to TRBD1. In germline, CDR1 is SQVTM, CDR2 ANQGSEA. This CDR3 region has 13 residues. Trimming cost V 2 bases and J 8 bases; bases outside gene matches: 6.

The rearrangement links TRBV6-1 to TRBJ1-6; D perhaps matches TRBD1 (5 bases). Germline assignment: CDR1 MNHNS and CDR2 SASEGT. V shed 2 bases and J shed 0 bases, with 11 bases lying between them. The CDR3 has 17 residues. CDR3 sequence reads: CASSERQMSSYNSPLHF. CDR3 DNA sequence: TGTGCCAGCAGTGAAAGACAGATGAGCTCCTATAATTCACCCCTCCACTTT.